This is a list of T cell receptor beta chains from one sample in a study of OX40 agonist ivuxolimab in advanced cancers. Method: immunoSEQ multiplex PCR; TCRdb's copy keeps in-frame clones and lacks some. Among 55,000 to 90,000 clones listed, 86% were seen once. The material sequenced was CD4+ or CD8+ T cells sorted from blood, taken in a trial of the OX40 agonist ivuxolimab. Every receptor here comes from an adult with an advanced solid tumor such as melanoma, head and neck, liver or kidney cancer. CDR3s include the opening cysteine and the closing phenylalanine or tryptophan. A D gene is named only where the DNA matches it firmly. Expanded clones get a size class; other rows say once, few or many, or leave the size out.

abundance: NA; j_gene: TRBJ2-3; d_gene: NA; v_gene: TRBV20-1; CDR3aa: CRAKLGDTQYF; CDR3nt: TGCAGGGCTAAACTCGGGGATACGCAGTATTTT
abundance: NA; j_gene: TRBJ2-3; d_gene: TRBD2; v_gene: TRBV28; CDR3aa: CASSLWRLAEFTDTQYF; CDR3nt: TGTGCCAGCAGTTTATGGCGGCTAGCGGAATTCACAGATACGCAGTATTTT
abundance: NA; j_gene: TRBJ2-3; d_gene: TRBD2; v_gene: TRBV7-9; CDR3aa: CASSFGGGAPDTQYF; CDR3nt: TGTGCCAGCAGCTTTGGCGGGGGGGCCCCAGATACGCAGTATTTT
abundance: NA; j_gene: TRBJ2-7; d_gene: TRBD1; v_gene: TRBV6-5; CDR3aa: CASSPRQGPYEQYF; CDR3nt: TGTGCCAGCAGTCCCCGACAGGGGCCCTACGAGCAGTACTTC
abundance: NA; j_gene: TRBJ2-4; d_gene: TRBD2; v_gene: TRBV7-2; CDR3aa: CASSSTSGLAGIAKNIQYF; CDR3nt: TGTGCCAGCAGCTCCACATCGGGACTAGCGGGGATAGCCAAAAACATTCAGTACTTC
abundance: NA; j_gene: TRBJ1-1; d_gene: NA; v_gene: TRBV2; CDR3aa: CASSERRGRTEAFF; CDR3nt: TGTGCCAGCAGTGAACGTCGGGGGCGGACTGAAGCTTTCTTT
abundance: NA; j_gene: TRBJ1-4; d_gene: NA; v_gene: TRBV30; CDR3aa: CAWSSLSNEKLFF; CDR3nt: TGTGCCTGGAGTTCACTATCTAATGAAAAACTGTTTTTT
abundance: NA; j_gene: TRBJ2-6; d_gene: NA; v_gene: TRBV28; CDR3aa: CASNKNGANVLTF; CDR3nt: TGTGCCAGCAATAAAAATGGGGCCAACGTCCTGACTTTC
abundance: NA; j_gene: TRBJ1-2; d_gene: NA; v_gene: TRBV11-2; CDR3aa: CASSSRDRGIYGYTF; CDR3nt: TGTGCCAGCAGCTCCAGAGATCGGGGAATCTATGGCTACACCTTC
abundance: once; j_gene: TRBJ2-3; d_gene: TRBD1; v_gene: TRBV10-3; CDR3aa: CAISDYDRADTQYF; CDR3nt: TGTGCCATCAGTGACTATGACAGGGCCGATACGCAGTATTTT
abundance: once; j_gene: TRBJ1-6; d_gene: TRBD1; v_gene: TRBV5-4; CDR3aa: CASTADRGHSPLHF; CDR3nt: TGTGCCAGCACCGCGGACAGGGGGCATTCACCCCTCCACTTT
abundance: NA; j_gene: TRBJ1-6; d_gene: NA; v_gene: TRBV5-1; CDR3aa: CASRIQGYNSPLHF; CDR3nt: TGCGCCAGCAGGATACAGGGATATAATTCACCCCTCCACTTT
abundance: NA; j_gene: TRBJ1-2; d_gene: NA; v_gene: TRBV5-4; CDR3aa: CASRGADKQVYGYTF; CDR3nt: TGTGCCAGCAGGGGGGCAGACAAACAAGTCTATGGCTACACCTTC
abundance: NA; j_gene: TRBJ1-1; d_gene: NA; v_gene: TRBV2; CDR3aa: CASSASGAEAFF; CDR3nt: TGTGCCAGCAGTGCTTCGGGGGCTGAAGCTTTCTTT
abundance: NA; j_gene: TRBJ2-1; d_gene: NA; v_gene: TRBV7-2; CDR3aa: CASSLASRGPYNEQFF; CDR3nt: TGTGCCAGCAGCTTAGCGTCGCGGGGCCCCTACAATGAGCAGTTCTTC
abundance: NA; j_gene: TRBJ1-5; d_gene: NA; v_gene: TRBV30; CDR3aa: CAWSVTSNQPQHF; CDR3nt: TGTGCCTGGAGTGTAACCAGCAATCAGCCCCAGCATTTT
abundance: NA; j_gene: TRBJ2-7; d_gene: TRBD2; v_gene: TRBV7-3; CDR3aa: CASSRRLAAQYEQYF; CDR3nt: TGTGCCAGCAGCCGACGACTAGCGGCCCAGTACGAGCAGTACTTC
abundance: NA; j_gene: TRBJ1-2; d_gene: NA; v_gene: TRBV4-1; CDR3aa: CASSQERFRPLGYTF; CDR3nt: TGCGCCAGCAGCCAAGAACGTTTCCGACCTCTGGGCTACACCTTC